This T cell receptor (beta chain) was captured in a study of identical twins (dated by TCRdb to about 2016). Study-level background: TCR alpha and beta repertoires from monozygotic twins, unrelated adults of various ages and cord blood were deep-sequenced to test whether fetal clonotypes persist. To rule out contamination, the twin experiments were replicated at different times with different library preparation protocols. The investigation overall reported the following: Zero-insertion analyses could be partly confounded by invariant T cells such as MAIT and iNKT, though diverse VJ usage argued against such confounding for most clonotypes. Out-of-frame TCR alpha sequences shared between twins showed an excess of low generation-probability sequences compared with coincidental sharing between unrelated individuals. Because the same donors could not be followed over many years, the conclusions depended on cross-sectional statistical analysis. In monozygotic twins, out-of-frame TCR alpha sharing was systematically underestimated by recombination models, although the models agreed with sharing between unrelated individuals. Fewer insertions were carried by abundant cord blood beta clonotypes; a weaker similar trend was observed in young adult naive repertoires, while no such trend was observed in memory repertoires. Excess twin sharing in beta out-of-frame sequences was weaker because fewer shared sequences lowered the signal-to-noise ratio.

Every donor was a healthy Caucasian. Three pairs of female monozygotic twins, all aged about 18 to 30 years, were included in the twin cohort. The RNA used for TCR libraries was isolated from peripheral blood mononuclear cells. Comments on this clonotype: What this receptor recognizes is not known. Per-nucleotide qualities are absent, and no much larger clonotype sits a single base away.

Looking up the germline V gene yields CDR1 SGHRS and CDR2 YFSETQ. The CDR3 starts with the cysteine, ends with the phenylalanine, and has 16 residues. The DNA shown is the 48-base CDR3, in frame from base 1. Between the V and J ends, shortened by 9 bases and 4 bases respectively, the junction contains 23 bases. Library prep was done by 5' RACE. Sequencing used an Illumina HiSeq 2000. Template switching introduced a universal primer binding site; the final cDNA contained a unique molecular identifier, enabling accurate counting of TCR cDNA molecules. Specific primers in the conserved constant-segment region were used to synthesize first-strand cDNA for the TCR alpha and beta chains. To control for contamination, each cDNA library was double barcoded with a SMART-Mk sample barcode plus Illumina barcodes. TruSeq adapter sequences along with Illumina sample barcodes were introduced in two successive PCR steps. The Illumina HiSeq platform was used with custom primers to sequence TCR alpha and beta cDNA libraries. In the source study's methods: MiGEC processed the raw reads to extract unique molecular identifiers, while MiXCR was used to determine the CDR3 positions. For each individual, recombination models were inferred using an EM algorithm with the repgenHMM and IGoR tools. Shared clonotype analysis was performed with the tcR package in R, normalizing sharing by the product of cloneset sizes. To study raw recombination free of thymic and clonal selection effects, out-of-frame nonproductive sequences were analyzed. TCRdb reanalyzed the raw reads on its own, using fastp at Q25 for trimming and MiXCR for clone calling, and kept in-frame beta chains. Merged by CDR3 protein, the rows form single entries marked with the most common genes and DNA. V and J calls and clone size were set by TCRdb, not the authors. Within this sample are approximately 890,000 distinct CDR3 sequences, with more than 9% of them counted one time only. The ten largest clones represent around 1.5% of the sample.

This sample was also put to use in a study of yellow fever vaccine responses in identical twins. Per that second paper: The authors reported that the T cell response to vaccination in identical twins appeared partly convergent and partly personalized. In the study, vaccine-responding T cell clones were precisely tracked in identical twins.

The clonotype originates from a woman under 30 in good health. Recombination joined TRBV5-1 with TRBJ2-1; the D gene is perhaps TRBD1, on 6 matching bases. Sequenced sample: PBMCs. The CDR3 protein: CATTPEGGSAYNEQFF. The nucleotide sequence reads as follows: TGCGCCACTACCCCCGAAGGGGGTAGCGCTTACAATGAGCAGTTCTTC.